This T cell receptor (beta chain) was sequenced during a study of post-analysis software for immune sequencing data. Looking at the study overall: As for disease course, relapsing-remitting, secondary progressive and progressive-relapsing multiple sclerosis were all included.

The TCR beta cDNA libraries carried unique molecular identifiers. Input amounts of 1 to 10 million T cells were used. These gave 500,000 or so cDNA molecules, so each molecule approximated one T cell. TCRdb passed the PCR reads through MiXCR, listing each CDR3 protein once. The data show about 200,000 distinct CDR3 sequences, 29% seen once. The study's findings and limits: Relative to controls, patients had a handful of TRBV segments at higher frequency, with TRBV5-6, TRBV5-1 and TRBV20-1 among these. Significantly lower normalized Chao1 diversity was seen in multiple sclerosis patients than in controls. Strong co-clustering by F measure was seen for same-batch samples.

This CDR3 spans 13 amino acids. The ends were cut back, 0 bases at V and 7 bases at J, with 10 bases in the middle. CDR1 and CDR2 from the germline V gene are DFQATT and SNEGSKA (reference sequence). A word on this clonotype: Its antigen is not identified. A much more abundant neighbour one base away suggests this may be a read error.

The rearrangement uses TRBV20-1 and TRBJ1-5, with D unclear. This sequence was found in a girl under 18 with multiple sclerosis. The sequenced material came from blood. CDR3 sequence reads: CSARDIGGQPQHF. Here the CDR3 DNA reads TGCAGTGCTAGAGACATCGGCGGGCAGCCCCAGCATTTT.